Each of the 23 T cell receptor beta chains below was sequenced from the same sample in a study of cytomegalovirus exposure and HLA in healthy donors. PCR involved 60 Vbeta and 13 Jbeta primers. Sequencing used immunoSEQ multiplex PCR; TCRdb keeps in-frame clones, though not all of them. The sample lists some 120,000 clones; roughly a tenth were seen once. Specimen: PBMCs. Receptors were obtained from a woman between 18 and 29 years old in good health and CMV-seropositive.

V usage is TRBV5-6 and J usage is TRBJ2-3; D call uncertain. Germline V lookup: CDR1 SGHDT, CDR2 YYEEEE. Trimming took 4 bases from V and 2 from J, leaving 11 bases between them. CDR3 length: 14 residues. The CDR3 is CASSRQALTDTQYF. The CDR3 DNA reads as TGTGCCAGCAGCCGCCAGGCGCTCACAGATACGCAGTATTTT.

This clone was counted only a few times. The CDR3 protein is CATAWGAEANTEAFF. DNA for the CDR3: TGTGCCACAGCCTGGGGAGCGGAGGCGAACACTGAAGCTTTCTTT. This sequence joins TRBV19 and TRBJ1-1, with D hard to call. CDR1 is LNHDA, CDR2 SQIVND, per germline (reference sequence). This CDR3 region has 15 residues. The V gene lost 10 bases and the J gene lost 1 base, with 19 bases spanning the gap. Full variable domain (missing parts from reference TRBV19 and TRBJ1-1): DGGITQSPKYLFRKEGQNVTLSCEQNLNHDAMYWYRQDPGQGLRLIYYSQIVNDFQKGDIAEGYSVSREKKESFPLTVTSAQKNPTAFYLCATAWGAEANTEAFFGQGTRLTVV.

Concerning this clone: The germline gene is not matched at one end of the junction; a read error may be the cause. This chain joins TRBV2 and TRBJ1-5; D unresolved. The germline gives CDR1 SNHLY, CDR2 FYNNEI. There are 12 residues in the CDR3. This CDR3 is CASSEGPRSQHF. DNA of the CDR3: TGTGCCAGCAGCGAAGGCCCCAGGTCTCAGCATTTT.

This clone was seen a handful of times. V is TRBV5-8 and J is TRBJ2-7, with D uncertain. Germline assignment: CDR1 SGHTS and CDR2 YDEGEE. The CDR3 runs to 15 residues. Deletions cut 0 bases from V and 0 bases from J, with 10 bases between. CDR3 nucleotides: TGTGCCAGCAGCTTGGCCCCCTGGAGCTCCTACGAGCAGTACTTC. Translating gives CASSLAPWSSYEQYF.

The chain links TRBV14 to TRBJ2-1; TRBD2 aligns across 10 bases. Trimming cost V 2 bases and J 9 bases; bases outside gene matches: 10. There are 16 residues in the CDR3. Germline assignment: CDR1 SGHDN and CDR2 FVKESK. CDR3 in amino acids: CASSQLAGDTITEQFF. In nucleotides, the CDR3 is TGTGCCAGCAGCCAACTAGCGGGAGACACTATTACTGAGCAGTTCTTC.

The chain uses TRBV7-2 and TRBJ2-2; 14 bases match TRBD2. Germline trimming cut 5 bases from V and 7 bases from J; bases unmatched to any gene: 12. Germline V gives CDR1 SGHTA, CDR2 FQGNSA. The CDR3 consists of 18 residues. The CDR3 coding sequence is TGTGCCAGCAGCCCTACTCGCGGACTAGCGGGAGGTTACGGGGAGCTGTTTTTT. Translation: CASSPTRGLAGGYGELFF.

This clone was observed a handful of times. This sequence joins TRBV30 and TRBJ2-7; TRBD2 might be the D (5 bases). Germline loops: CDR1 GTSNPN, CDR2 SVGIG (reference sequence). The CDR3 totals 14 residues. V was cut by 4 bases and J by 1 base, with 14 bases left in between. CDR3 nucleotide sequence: TGTGCCTGGAATGCGGGTCAAAAATCCTACGAGCAGTACTTC. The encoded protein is CAWNAGQKSYEQYF.

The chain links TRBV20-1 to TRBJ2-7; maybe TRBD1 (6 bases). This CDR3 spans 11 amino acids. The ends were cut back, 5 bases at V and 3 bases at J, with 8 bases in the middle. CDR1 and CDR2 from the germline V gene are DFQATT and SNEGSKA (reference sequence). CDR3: CSALQGYEQYF. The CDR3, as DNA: TGCAGTGCTCTACAGGGCTACGAGCAGTACTTC.

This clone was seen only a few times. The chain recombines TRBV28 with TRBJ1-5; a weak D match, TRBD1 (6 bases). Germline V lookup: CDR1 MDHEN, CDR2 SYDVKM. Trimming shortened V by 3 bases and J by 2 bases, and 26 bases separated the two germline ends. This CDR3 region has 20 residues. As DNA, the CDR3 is TGTGCCAGCAGTTTCCCGTCTTACAGGGTGACGGGCGTGGGCAATCAGCCCCAGCATTTT. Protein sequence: CASSFPSYRVTGVGNQPQHF. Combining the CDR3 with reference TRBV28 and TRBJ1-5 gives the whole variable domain DVKVTQSSRYLVKRTGEKVFLECVQDMDHENMFWYRQDPGLGLRLIYFSYDVKMKEKGDIPEGYSVSREKKERFSLILESASTNQTSMYLCASSFPSYRVTGVGNQPQHFGDGTRLSIL.

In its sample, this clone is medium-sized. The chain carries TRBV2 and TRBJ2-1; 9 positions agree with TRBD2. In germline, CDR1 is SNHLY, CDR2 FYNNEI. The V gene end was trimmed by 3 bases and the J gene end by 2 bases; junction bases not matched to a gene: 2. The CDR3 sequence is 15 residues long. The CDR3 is CASSDASGAYNEQFF. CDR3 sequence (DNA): TGTGCCAGCAGTGATGCTAGCGGGGCCTACAATGAGCAGTTCTTC.

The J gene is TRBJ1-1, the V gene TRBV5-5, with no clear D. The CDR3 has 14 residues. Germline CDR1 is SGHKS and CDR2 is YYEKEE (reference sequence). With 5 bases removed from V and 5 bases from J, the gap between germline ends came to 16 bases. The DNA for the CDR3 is TGTGCCAGCAGAACTGACCTAGGAGGTACTGAAGCTTTCTTT. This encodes CASRTDLGGTEAFF. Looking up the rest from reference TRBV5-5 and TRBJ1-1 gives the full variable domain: DAGVTQSPTHLIKTRGQQVTLRCSPISGHKSVSWYQQVLGQGPQFIFQYYEKEERGRGNFPDRFSARQFPNYSSELNVNALLLGDSALYLCASRTDLGGTEAFFGQGTRLTVV.

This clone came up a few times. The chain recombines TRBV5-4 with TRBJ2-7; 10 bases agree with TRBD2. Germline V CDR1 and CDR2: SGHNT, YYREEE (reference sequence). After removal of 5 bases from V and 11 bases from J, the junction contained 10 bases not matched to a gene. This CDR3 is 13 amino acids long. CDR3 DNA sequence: TGTGCCAGCAGATTCTCCCTAGCGGGAGTGGAGTACTTC. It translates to CASRFSLAGVEYF.

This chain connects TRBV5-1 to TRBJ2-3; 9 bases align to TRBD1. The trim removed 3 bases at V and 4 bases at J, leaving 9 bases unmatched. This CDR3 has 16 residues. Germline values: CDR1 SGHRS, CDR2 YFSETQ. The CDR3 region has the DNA TGCGCCAGCAGCTGGGACAGGGTCTCGAATGCAGATACGCAGTATTTT. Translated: CASSWDRVSNADTQYF.

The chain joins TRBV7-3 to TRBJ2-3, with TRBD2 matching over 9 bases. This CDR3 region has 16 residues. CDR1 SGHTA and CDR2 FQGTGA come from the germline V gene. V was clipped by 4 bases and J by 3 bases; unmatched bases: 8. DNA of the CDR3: TGTGCCAGCAGCTACCTAGCGGGATCTCCAACAGATACGCAGTATTTT. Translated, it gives CASSYLAGSPTDTQYF.

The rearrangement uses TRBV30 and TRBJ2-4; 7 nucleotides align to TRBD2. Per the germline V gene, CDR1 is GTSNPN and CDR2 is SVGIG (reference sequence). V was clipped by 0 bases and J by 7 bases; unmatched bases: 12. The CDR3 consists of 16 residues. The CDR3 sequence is CAWSVGSSGIVNIQYF. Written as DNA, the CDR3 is TGTGCCTGGAGTGTAGGATCCAGCGGGATAGTTAACATTCAGTACTTC.

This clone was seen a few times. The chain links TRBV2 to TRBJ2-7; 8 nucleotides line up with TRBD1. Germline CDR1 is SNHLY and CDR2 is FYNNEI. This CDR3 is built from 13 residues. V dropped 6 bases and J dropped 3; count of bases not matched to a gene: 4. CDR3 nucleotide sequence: TGTGCCAGCAGCCAGGGGACAGGCTACGAGCAGTACTTC. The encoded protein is CASSQGTGYEQYF. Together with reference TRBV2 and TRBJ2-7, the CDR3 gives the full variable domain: EPEVTQTPSHQVTQMGQEVILRCVPISNHLYFYWYRQILGQKVEFLVSFYNNEISEKSEIFDDQFSVERPDGSNFTLKIRSTKLEDSAMYFCASSQGTGYEQYFGPGTRLTVT.

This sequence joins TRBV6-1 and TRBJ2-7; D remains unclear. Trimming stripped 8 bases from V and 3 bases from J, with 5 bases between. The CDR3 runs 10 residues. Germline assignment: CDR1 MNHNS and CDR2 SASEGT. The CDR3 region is CASGSYEQYF. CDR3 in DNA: TGTGCCAGCGGTAGCTACGAGCAGTACTTC.

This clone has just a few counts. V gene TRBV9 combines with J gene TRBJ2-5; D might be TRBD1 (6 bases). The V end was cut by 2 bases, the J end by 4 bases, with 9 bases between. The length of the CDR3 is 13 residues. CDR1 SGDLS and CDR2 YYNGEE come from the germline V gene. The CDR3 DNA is TGTGCCAGCAGCGTTTCAGGGGTAGAGACCCAGTACTTC. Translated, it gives CASSVSGVETQYF.

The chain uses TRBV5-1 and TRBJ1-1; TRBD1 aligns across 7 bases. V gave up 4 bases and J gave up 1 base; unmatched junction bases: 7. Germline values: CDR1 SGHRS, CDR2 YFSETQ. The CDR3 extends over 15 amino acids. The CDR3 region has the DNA TGCGCCAGCAGCGCCCTTAACAGGGGGAACACTGAAGCTTTCTTT. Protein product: CASSALNRGNTEAFF.

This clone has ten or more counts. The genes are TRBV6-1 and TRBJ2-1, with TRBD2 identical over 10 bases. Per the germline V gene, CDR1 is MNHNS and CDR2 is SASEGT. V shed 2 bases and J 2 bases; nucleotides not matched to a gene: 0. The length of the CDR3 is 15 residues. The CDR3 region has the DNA TGTGCCAGCAGTGAACTAGCGGGAGCCTACAATGAGCAGTTCTTC. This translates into CASSELAGAYNEQFF.

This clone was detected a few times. CDR3 amino acids: CASSLDSNYGYTF. CDR3 coding DNA: TGTGCCAGCAGCTTGGACAGTAACTATGGCTACACCTTC. The chain is built from TRBV7-9 and TRBJ1-2; tentatively, D is TRBD1 (6 bases). Germline V gene lookup returns CDR1 SEHNR and CDR2 FQNEAQ (reference sequence). V shed 3 bases and J shed 1 base, with 6 bases lying between them. This CDR3 has 13 amino acids.

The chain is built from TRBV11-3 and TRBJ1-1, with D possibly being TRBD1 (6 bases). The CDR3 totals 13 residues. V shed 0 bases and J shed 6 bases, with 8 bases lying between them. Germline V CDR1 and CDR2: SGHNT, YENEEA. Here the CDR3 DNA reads TGTGCCAGCAGCTTAGATCGGACAGCTGAAGCTTTCTTT. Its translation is CASSLDRTAEAFF.

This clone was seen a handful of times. This CDR3 is CASSYLSGANVLTF. The DNA for the CDR3 is TGTGCCAGCAGTTACCTGAGCGGGGCCAACGTCCTGACTTTC. J is TRBJ2-6 and V is TRBV6-5; D uncertain. This CDR3 has 14 amino acids. CDR1 and CDR2 from the germline V gene are MNHEY and SVGAGI. Trimming stripped 2 bases from V and 4 bases from J, with 6 bases between.